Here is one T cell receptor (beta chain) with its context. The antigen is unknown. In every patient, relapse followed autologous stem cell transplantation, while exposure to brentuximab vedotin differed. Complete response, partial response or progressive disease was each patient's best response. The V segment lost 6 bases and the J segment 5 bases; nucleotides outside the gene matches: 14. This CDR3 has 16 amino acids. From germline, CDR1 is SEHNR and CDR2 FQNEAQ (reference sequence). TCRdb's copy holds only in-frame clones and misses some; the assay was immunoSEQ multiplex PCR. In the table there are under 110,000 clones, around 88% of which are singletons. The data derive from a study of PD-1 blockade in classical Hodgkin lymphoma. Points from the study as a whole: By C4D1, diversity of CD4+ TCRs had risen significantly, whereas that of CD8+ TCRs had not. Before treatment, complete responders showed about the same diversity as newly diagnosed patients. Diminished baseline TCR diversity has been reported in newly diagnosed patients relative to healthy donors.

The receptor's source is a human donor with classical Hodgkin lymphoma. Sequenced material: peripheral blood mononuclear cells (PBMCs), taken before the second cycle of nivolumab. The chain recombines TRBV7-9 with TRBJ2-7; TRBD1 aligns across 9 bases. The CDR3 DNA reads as TGTGCCAGCAGGACTGCTCTCCGGGACAGGGACAACGAGCAGTACTTC. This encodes CASRTALRDRDNEQYF. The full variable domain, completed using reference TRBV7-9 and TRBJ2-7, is DTGVSQNPRHKITKRGQNVTFRCDPISEHNRLYWYRQTLGQGPEFLTYFQNEAQLEKSRLLSDRFSAERPKGSFSTLEIQRTEQGDSAMYLCASRTALRDRDNEQYFGPGTRLTVT.